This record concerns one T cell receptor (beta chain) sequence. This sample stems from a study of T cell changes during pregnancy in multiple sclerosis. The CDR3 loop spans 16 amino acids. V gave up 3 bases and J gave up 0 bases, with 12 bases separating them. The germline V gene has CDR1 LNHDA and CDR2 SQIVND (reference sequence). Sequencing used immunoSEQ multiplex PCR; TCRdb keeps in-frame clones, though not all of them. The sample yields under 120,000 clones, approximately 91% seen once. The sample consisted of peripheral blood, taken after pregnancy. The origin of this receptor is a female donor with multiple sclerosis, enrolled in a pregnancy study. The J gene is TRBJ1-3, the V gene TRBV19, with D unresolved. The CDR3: CASSIGLTFSGNTIYF. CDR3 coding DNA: TGTGCCAGTAGTATTGGACTGACGTTCTCTGGAAACACCATATATTTT.